The rows below give T cell receptor beta chains drawn from one sample of a study of blood T cell repertoires in COVID-19. Clones were sequenced by immunoSEQ multiplex PCR, and TCRdb holds only the in-frame ones, with some missing. The sample records 250,000 to 300,000 clones, over 75% being singletons. Material for sequencing was PBMCs or T cells enriched from blood (not recorded which). Receptor source: a woman in her 30s who had recovered from COVID-19. Both conserved end residues are part of each CDR3. D genes are given only for firm matches. Size is omitted from some rows. Given values are once, few, many or a class for expanded clones.

V: TRBV7-8
size: -
D: -
J: TRBJ2-2
DNA: TGTGCCAGCAGCTTACGGGGGACGAACACCGGGGAGCTGTTTTTT
CDR3: CASSLRGTNTGELFF

V: TRBV24-1
size: -
D: -
J: TRBJ2-5
DNA: TGTGCCACCAGTGATCCGGGGGTTCAAGAGACCCAGTACTTC
CDR3: CATSDPGVQETQYF

V: TRBV5-6
size: few
D: -
J: TRBJ2-7
DNA: TGTGCCAGCAGCCATGGCTCCACGGGGAGAGGTCACGAGCAGTACTTC
CDR3: CASSHGSTGRGHEQYF

V: TRBV10-2
size: -
D: TRBD2
J: TRBJ2-7
DNA: TGCGCCAGCATTTCGCAGCGGGAGACTTCCTACGAGCAGTACTTC
CDR3: CASISQRETSYEQYF

V: TRBV9
size: -
D: -
J: TRBJ2-4
DNA: TGTGCCAGCAGCTCCAGGACAGCCAACATTCAGTACTTC
CDR3: CASSSRTANIQYF

V: TRBV4-1
size: -
D: TRBD1
J: TRBJ1-2
DNA: TGCGCCAGCAGCCACGCGACAGGGAAGGAGGGCTACACCTTC
CDR3: CASSHATGKEGYTF

V: TRBV5-1
size: -
D: -
J: TRBJ2-7
DNA: TGCGCCAGCAGCCTGGACAGACTATACGAGCAGTACTTC
CDR3: CASSLDRLYEQYF

V: TRBV9
size: -
D: -
J: TRBJ2-3
DNA: TGTGCCAGCAGCGTACTTCGCGGAACAGATACGCAGTATTTT
CDR3: CASSVLRGTDTQYF

V: TRBV14
size: once
D: -
J: TRBJ1-2
DNA: TGTGCCAGCAGCCAAGATTCGTGGGGGCGCGGCTACACCTTC
CDR3: CASSQDSWGRGYTF

V: TRBV28
size: -
D: -
J: TRBJ1-5
DNA: TGTGCCACCCATAGGGGGGGAAGCAATCAGCCCCAGCATTTT
CDR3: CATHRGGSNQPQHF

V: TRBV5-4
size: -
D: TRBD1
J: TRBJ1-1
DNA: TGTGCCAGCAGCCCCAGGGGACAGGGGATGTTTGGGACTGAAGCTTTCTTT
CDR3: CASSPRGQGMFGTEAFF

V: TRBV6-2/TRBV6-3
size: -
D: -
J: TRBJ2-3
DNA: TGTGCCAGCAGTTACGGTGGCTTCAGCACAGATACGCAGTATTTT
CDR3: CASSYGGFSTDTQYF

V: TRBV28
size: -
D: TRBD2
J: TRBJ2-7
DNA: TGTGCCAGCAGTTTAAGTCGAGCGGGAGGGCGTCGCGAGCAGTACTTC
CDR3: CASSLSRAGGRREQYF

V: TRBV18
size: once
D: TRBD1
J: TRBJ2-7
DNA: TGTGCCAGCTCACGGGGACAGGGCTCAACCTACGAGCAGTACTTC
CDR3: CASSRGQGSTYEQYF

V: TRBV3-1/TRBV3-2
size: -
D: TRBD1
J: TRBJ1-6
DNA: TGTGCCAGCAGCCAGGACAGGGTTAATTCACCCCTCCACTTT
CDR3: CASSQDRVNSPLHF

V: TRBV25-1
size: -
D: -
J: TRBJ1-2
DNA: TGTGCCAGCAGCCAGACAGGCCCCTATGGCTACACCTTC
CDR3: CASSQTGPYGYTF

V: TRBV6-2/TRBV6-3
size: -
D: -
J: TRBJ1-1
DNA: TGTGCCAGCAGTTACCGAAATACAGCGGTATGGAACACTGAAGCTTTCTTT
CDR3: CASSYRNTAVWNTEAFF

V: TRBV24-1
size: -
D: -
J: TRBJ1-4
DNA: TGTGCCACTCAGGGTTCGGCAACTAATGAAAAACTGTTTTTT
CDR3: CATQGSATNEKLFF

V: TRBV2
size: -
D: -
J: TRBJ1-2
DNA: TGTGCCAGCAGTGAGGATGCGCAGGGCAAAGCTAACTATGGCTACACCTTC
CDR3: CASSEDAQGKANYGYTF

V: TRBV27
size: -
D: TRBD1
J: TRBJ1-5
DNA: TGTGCCAGCAGACCTGGGACAGCAATCAATCAGCCCCAGCATTTT
CDR3: CASRPGTAINQPQHF

V: TRBV18
size: -
D: -
J: TRBJ1-5
DNA: TGTGCCAGCTCACGGGGCCCGGGCAATCAGCCCCAGCATTTT
CDR3: CASSRGPGNQPQHF

V: TRBV4-3
size: -
D: -
J: TRBJ2-7
DNA: TGCGCCAGCAGCCAAGAAACGCGAGCGAAGGAGCAGTACTTC
CDR3: CASSQETRAKEQYF

V: TRBV19
size: -
D: TRBD1
J: TRBJ1-6
DNA: TGTGCCAGTAGCCGGGACAGACAAAATTCACCCCTCCACTTT
CDR3: CASSRDRQNSPLHF

V: TRBV6-5
size: -
D: -
J: TRBJ2-3
DNA: TGTGCCAGCAGAGAGGAGGGGGCCTCAGATACGCAGTATTTT
CDR3: CASREEGASDTQYF

V: TRBV19
size: -
D: TRBD1
J: TRBJ1-2
DNA: TGTGCCAGTAGTCTCCCGGACAGGGGCCATGGCTACACCTTC
CDR3: CASSLPDRGHGYTF

V: TRBV28
size: -
D: TRBD2
J: TRBJ2-1
DNA: TGTGCCAGCAGTTCAGGGACTAGCCCGAATGAGCAGTTCTTC
CDR3: CASSSGTSPNEQFF

V: TRBV27
size: -
D: TRBD2
J: TRBJ2-5
DNA: TGTGCCAGCAGGACCTCCGGCGGCGGGAGGAAAGAGACCCAGTACTTC
CDR3: CASRTSGGGRKETQYF

V: TRBV7-9
size: -
D: -
J: TRBJ2-2
DNA: TGTGCCAGCAGCTACGTAGGGGCCGGCGGGGAGCTGTTTTTT
CDR3: CASSYVGAGGELFF

V: TRBV4-2
size: -
D: -
J: TRBJ2-1
DNA: TGTGCCAGCAGCCAAAAATTACCGACTACCCCCGGGGTGTTCTTC
CDR3: CASSQKLPTTPGVFF

V: TRBV7-9
size: -
D: -
J: TRBJ2-5
DNA: TGTGCCAGCACGCCCGCGGTGCGGGAAGAGACCCAGTACTTC
CDR3: CASTPAVREETQYF

V: TRBV28
size: -
D: -
J: TRBJ1-1
DNA: TGTGCCAGCAGTCTCGGGGGGTCCGAATCGACTGAAGCTTTCTTT
CDR3: CASSLGGSESTEAFF

V: TRBV7-8
size: -
D: -
J: TRBJ2-4
DNA: TGTGCCAGCAGACTCTCTACAGGGACGGGACCCCAGTACTTC
CDR3: CASRLSTGTGPQYF

V: TRBV7-3
size: -
D: TRBD1
J: TRBJ1-6
DNA: TGTGCCAGCAGTCGGGACAGTAATTCACCCCTCCACTTT
CDR3: CASSRDSNSPLHF

V: TRBV25-1
size: -
D: -
J: TRBJ1-6
DNA: TGTGCCAGCAGTGAAGCGTCAGGCTTACTTAATTCACCCCTCCACTTT
CDR3: CASSEASGLLNSPLHF

V: TRBV5-1
size: -
D: -
J: TRBJ2-1
DNA: TGCGCCAGCAGACCCTATATTACTGGGCCCCGCAATGAGCAGTTCTTC
CDR3: CASRPYITGPRNEQFF

V: TRBV6-5
size: once
D: -
J: TRBJ1-2
DNA: TGTGCCAGCAGTCAACCCAATTCCTGGACAGGCTACACCTTC
CDR3: CASSQPNSWTGYTF

V: TRBV4-1
size: -
D: -
J: TRBJ2-7
DNA: TGCGCCAGCAGCCAAGGACACAACTACGAGCAGTACTTC
CDR3: CASSQGHNYEQYF

V: TRBV14
size: -
D: TRBD1
J: TRBJ1-4
DNA: TGTGCCAGCAGCCAAGTCACAGGGGGAAATGAAAAACTGTTTTTT
CDR3: CASSQVTGGNEKLFF

V: TRBV4-3
size: -
D: TRBD2
J: TRBJ2-7
DNA: TGCGCCAGCAGCCAAGGACTAGCGGGGGTCTACGAGCAGTACTTC
CDR3: CASSQGLAGVYEQYF

V: TRBV10-2
size: -
D: -
J: TRBJ2-1
DNA: TGCGCCAGCAGACAGTCCCCAAGCTCCTACAATGAGCAGTTCTTC
CDR3: CASRQSPSSYNEQFF

V: TRBV5-6
size: once
D: -
J: TRBJ1-3
DNA: TGTGCCAGCAGCTTATATTACAGGGACTCTGGAAACACCATATATTTT
CDR3: CASSLYYRDSGNTIYF

V: TRBV19
size: -
D: -
J: TRBJ1-2
DNA: TGTGCCAGTAGTATCGTCAGTTATGGCTACACCTTC
CDR3: CASSIVSYGYTF

V: TRBV5-1
size: -
D: -
J: TRBJ2-5
DNA: TGCGCCAGCAGCTTTCAGGGCTTGGAAGAGACCCAGTACTTC
CDR3: CASSFQGLEETQYF

V: TRBV4-1
size: -
D: -
J: TRBJ1-2
DNA: TGCGCCAGCAGCCCTTCTACGGGAGACTATGGCTACACCTTC
CDR3: CASSPSTGDYGYTF

V: TRBV9
size: few
D: TRBD1
J: TRBJ2-1
DNA: TGTGCCAGCAGCGCCTCAACAGGGGGCAATGAGCAGTTCTTC
CDR3: CASSASTGGNEQFF

V: TRBV6-5
size: -
D: -
J: TRBJ1-2
DNA: TGTGCCAGCACACCAGGGAATTTGAATGGCTACACCTTC
CDR3: CASTPGNLNGYTF

V: TRBV6-1
size: -
D: -
J: TRBJ1-5
DNA: TGTGCCAGCAGTGAAGCTAGAGGGTCTCGTCAGCCCCAGCATTTT
CDR3: CASSEARGSRQPQHF

V: TRBV6-2/TRBV6-3
size: few
D: -
J: TRBJ2-1
DNA: TGTGCCAGCAGTTATACTTCCGGGGGGCAGGGCGAGCAGTTCTTC
CDR3: CASSYTSGGQGEQFF

V: TRBV29-1
size: -
D: TRBD2
J: TRBJ2-1
DNA: TGCAGCGTACTCGGGGGACTAGCGGGAGTAGATAAGTTCTTC
CDR3: CSVLGGLAGVDKFF